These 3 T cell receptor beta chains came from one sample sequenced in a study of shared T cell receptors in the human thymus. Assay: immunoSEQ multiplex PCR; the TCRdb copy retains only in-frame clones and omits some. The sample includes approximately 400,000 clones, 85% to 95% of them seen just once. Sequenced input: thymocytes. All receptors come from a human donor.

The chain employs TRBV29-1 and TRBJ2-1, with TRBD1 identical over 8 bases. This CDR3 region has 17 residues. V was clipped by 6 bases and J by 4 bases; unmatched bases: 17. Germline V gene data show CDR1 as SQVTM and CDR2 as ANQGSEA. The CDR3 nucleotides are TGCAGCGTCGGAGGATCCCGGCAGGGGGCTTCATACAATGAGCAGTTCTTC. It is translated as CSVGGSRQGASYNEQFF.

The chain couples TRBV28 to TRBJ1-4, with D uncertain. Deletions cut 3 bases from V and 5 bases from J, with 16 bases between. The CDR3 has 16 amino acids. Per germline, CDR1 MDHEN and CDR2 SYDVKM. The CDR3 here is CASSLTRYRPNEKLFF. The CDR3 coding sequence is TGTGCCAGCAGTTTGACACGTTACAGACCGAATGAAAAACTGTTTTTT.

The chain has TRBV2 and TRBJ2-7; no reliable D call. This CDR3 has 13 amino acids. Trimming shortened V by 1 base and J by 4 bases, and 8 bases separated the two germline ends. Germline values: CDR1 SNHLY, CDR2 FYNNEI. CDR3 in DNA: TGTGCCAGCAGTGAAGACGGCGTTTACGAGCAGTACTTC. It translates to CASSEDGVYEQYF.